This T cell receptor (beta chain) derives from a study of blood T cell repertoires in COVID-19. Produced via immunoSEQ multiplex PCR; TCRdb's table is partial and in-frame only. This sample has approximately 20,000 clones, with just over 90% found just once. V was pared by 11 bases and J by 0 bases, with 13 bases of the junction left unmatched. Germline CDR1 reads SGHTA; CDR2 reads FQGNSA. This CDR3 comprises 16 residues. The chain is built from TRBV7-2 and TRBJ2-4; 7 bases align to TRBD1. The sample consisted of peripheral blood. The TCR comes from a human donor in a cohort sampled during active COVID-19. CDR3 sequence reads: CASGTANLLAKNIQYF. CDR3 in DNA: TGTGCCTCCGGGACAGCGAACTTGCTAGCCAAAAACATTCAGTACTTC.